The 14 T cell receptor beta chains below come from one sample, sequenced in a study of post-analysis software for immune sequencing data (dated by TCRdb to the mid-2010s). What the study reported, not specific to this receptor: Significantly higher frequencies in patients than in controls were found for about five TRBV segments, including TRBV5-6, TRBV5-1 and TRBV20-1.

Library method: PCR. This sample was sequenced with an Illumina HiSeq 2500. Unique molecular identifiers were incorporated into TCR beta cDNA libraries to reduce PCR and sequencing biases. In TCRdb, the public reads were trimmed at Q25 with fastp and aligned with MiXCR, with productive beta chains retained. Identical CDR3 proteins give one entry, which carries the most common genes and DNA. Present in this sample are around 260,000 distinct CDR3 sequences, 30% to 45% of which were seen just once. Less than 6% of the sample belongs to the ten largest clones. Which antigens these TCRs recognize remains unknown. Sequencing input: blood. The source is a girl aged 10 to 17 with multiple sclerosis.

The sample holds many counts of this clonotype. The rearrangement uses TRBV11-2 and TRBJ2-3; D possibly corresponds to TRBD1 (5 bases). CDR1 and CDR2 (germline): SGHAT, FQNNGV. V lost 3 bases to trimming and J lost 1 base, with 11 bases between them. CDR3 length: 15 amino acids. CDR3 in DNA: TGTGCCAGCAGCTTTTTGGGGCCAGGCACAGATACGCAGTATTTT. Translation: CASSFLGPGTDTQYF.

This clonotype was observed a handful of times. The chain employs TRBV9 and TRBJ2-2; no definite D call. The V end lost 7 bases, the J end lost 0 bases, and 10 bases lay between the germline ends. The V gene's germline CDR1 is SGDLS and CDR2 YYNGEE. This CDR3 is built from 14 residues. The CDR3 DNA sequence: TGTGCCAGCGAAGCGTGGTCGAACACCGGGGAGCTGTTTTTT. This sequence encodes CASEAWSNTGELFF.

The chain carries TRBV27 and TRBJ1-6, with D possibly matching TRBD1 (6 bases). V was trimmed by 4 bases and J by 9 bases, leaving 10 bases between them. Germline V CDR1 and CDR2: MNHEY, SMNVEV (reference sequence). The CDR3 sequence is 13 residues long. CDR3 loop: CASSSTGISPLHF. CDR3 bases: TGTGCCAGCAGTTCTACAGGGATTTCACCCCTCCACTTT.

The chain carries TRBV13 and TRBJ1-2, with 9 positions matching TRBD1. Germline-derived CDR1 and CDR2 are PRHDT and FYEKMQ (reference sequence). After removal of 2 bases from V and 8 bases from J, the junction contained 6 bases not matched to a gene. The CDR3 extends over 14 amino acids. CDR3 DNA: TGTGCCAGCAGCTTACAACAGGGGGCTGGGGGCTACACCTTC. Its protein product is CASSLQQGAGGYTF.

Turning to this clonotype: A much larger clonotype is one base distant, so this may be a read error. CDR3: CASSFDHSYNSLLHF. For the CDR3, the DNA is TGTGCCAGCAGTTTTGACCACTCCTATAATTCACTCCTCCACTTT. The chain carries TRBV12-3 or TRBV12-4 and TRBJ1-6, with D uncertain. The CDR3 runs 15 residues.

The rearrangement joins TRBV5-1 to TRBJ2-3, with 7 positions matching TRBD1. The J segment lost 1 base and the V segment lost 4 bases, leaving 3 bases of the junction unmatched. Per germline, CDR1 SGHRS and CDR2 YFSETQ. This CDR3 is 14 amino acids long. The CDR3 DNA reads TGCGCCAGCAGCCCAGACAGGGGCACAGATACGCAGTATTTT. This gives the protein CASSPDRGTDTQYF.

This clonotype has at least ten counts. The chain couples TRBV29-1 to TRBJ2-5; perhaps TRBD2 as D (5 bases). The CDR3 runs 11 residues. Per the germline V gene, CDR1 is SQVTM and CDR2 is ANQGSEA. Trimming cost V 7 bases and J 3 bases, with 9 bases left between them. CDR3 bases: TGCAGCGCTGGGGAGAAAGAGACCCAGTACTTC. Protein product: CSAGEKETQYF. Based on the CDR3 plus reference TRBV29-1 and TRBJ2-5, the full variable domain is SAVISQKPSRDICQRGTSLTIQCQVDSQVTMMFWYRQQPGQSLTLIATANQGSEATYESGFVIDKFPISRPNLTFSTLTVSNMSPEDSSIYLCSAGEKETQYFGPGTRLLVL.

This clonotype was observed a few times. The V call is TRBV7-9, the J call TRBJ1-2; 9 bases align to TRBD1. The CDR3 is 17 residues long. CDR1 and CDR2 (germline): SEHNR, FQNEAQ (reference sequence). J lost 4 bases, V lost 5 bases, and 14 bases had no gene match. This CDR3 reads CASSPSLSGTGSYGYTF. The CDR3 DNA reads TGTGCCAGCAGCCCAAGCCTCTCCGGGACAGGGTCCTATGGCTACACCTTC. Full variable domain (missing parts from reference TRBV7-9 and TRBJ1-2): DTGVSQNPRHKITKRGQNVTFRCDPISEHNRLYWYRQTLGQGPEFLTYFQNEAQLEKSRLLSDRFSAERPKGSFSTLEIQRTEQGDSAMYLCASSPSLSGTGSYGYTFGSGTRLTVV.

This clonotype was seen many times. The chain recombines TRBV29-1 with TRBJ2-7, with a tentative D call TRBD1 (6 bases). Per germline, CDR1 SQVTM and CDR2 ANQGSEA. V shed 6 bases and J shed 0 bases, with 18 bases lying between them. The CDR3 has 15 residues. The CDR3 DNA is TGCAGCGTCCTTCAGGGGACGGGAAGCTCCTACGAGCAGTACTTC. Amino acid sequence: CSVLQGTGSSYEQYF.

This chain connects TRBV5-1 to TRBJ2-2, with 7 positions matching TRBD1. After removal of 2 bases from V and 4 bases from J, the junction contained 5 bases not matched to a gene. Per the germline V gene, CDR1 is SGHRS and CDR2 is YFSETQ. The CDR3 length is 15 residues. CDR3 sequence reads: CASSLSDRRTGELFF. The CDR3 DNA reads as TGCGCCAGCAGCTTATCGGACAGGCGCACCGGGGAGCTGTTTTTT.

The chain links TRBV18 to TRBJ2-5; perhaps TRBD2 as D (5 bases). Germline lookup yields CDR1 KGHSH and CDR2 LQKENI. This CDR3 is 13 amino acids long. The ends were cut back, 2 bases at V and 4 bases at J, with 8 bases in the middle. The CDR3 sequence is CASSPDGRETQYF. The CDR3 bases are TGTGCCAGCTCACCAGATGGGAGAGAGACCCAGTACTTC. The complete variable domain, with remaining parts taken from reference TRBV18 and TRBJ2-5, reads NAGVMQNPRHLVRRRGQEARLRCSPMKGHSHVYWYRQLPEEGLKFMVYLQKENIIDESGMPKERFSAEFPKEGPSILRIQQVVRGDSAAYFCASSPDGRETQYFGPGTRLLVL.

The rearrangement joins TRBV20-1 to TRBJ1-1; 10 positions agree with TRBD1. Germline assignment: CDR1 DFQATT and CDR2 SNEGSKA (reference sequence). CDR3 length: 16 residues. Trimming at V came to 1 base and at J to 4 bases, leaving 9 bases not matched to a gene. CDR3 DNA sequence: TGCAGTGCTAGAGCCCCGGGGCGGACAGGGGGCACTGAAGCTTTCTTT. Protein: CSARAPGRTGGTEAFF.

This clonotype was counted a single time. A much larger clone sits a single nucleotide away, making a read error possible. The gene calls are TRBV3-1 and TRBJ2-1; possible D gene TRBD2, 6 bases. This CDR3 has 13 amino acids. Per the germline V gene, CDR1 is LGHDT and CDR2 is YNNKEL (reference sequence). This CDR3 is CASSQSGGNEEFF. For the CDR3, the DNA is TGTGCCAGCAGCCAATCTGGCGGGAATGAGGAGTTCTTC.

The V call is TRBV29-1, the J call TRBJ2-1; 8 bases line up with TRBD1. The CDR3 spans 16 residues. The germline CDR1 and CDR2 sequences are SQVTM and ANQGSEA. V was pared by 5 bases and J by 6 bases, with 15 bases of the junction left unmatched. Written as DNA, the CDR3 is TGCAGCGTTCGTGAAGAGCCGGGACAGGAGTTCAATGAGCAGTTCTTC. Residues: CSVREEPGQEFNEQFF.